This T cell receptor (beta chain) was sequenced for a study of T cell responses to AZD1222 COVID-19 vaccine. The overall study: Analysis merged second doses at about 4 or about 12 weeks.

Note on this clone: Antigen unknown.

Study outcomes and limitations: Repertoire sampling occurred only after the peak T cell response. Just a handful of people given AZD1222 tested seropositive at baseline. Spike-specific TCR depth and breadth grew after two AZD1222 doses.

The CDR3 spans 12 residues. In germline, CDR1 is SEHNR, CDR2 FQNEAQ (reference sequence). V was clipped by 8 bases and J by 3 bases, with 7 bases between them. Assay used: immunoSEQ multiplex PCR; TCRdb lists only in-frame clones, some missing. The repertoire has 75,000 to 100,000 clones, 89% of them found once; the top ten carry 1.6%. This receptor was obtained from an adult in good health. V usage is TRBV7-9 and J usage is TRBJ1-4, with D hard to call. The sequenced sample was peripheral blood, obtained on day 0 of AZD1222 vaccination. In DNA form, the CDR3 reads TGTGCCAGCGGCGGAGCTAATGAAAAACTGTTTTTT. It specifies CASGGANEKLFF.